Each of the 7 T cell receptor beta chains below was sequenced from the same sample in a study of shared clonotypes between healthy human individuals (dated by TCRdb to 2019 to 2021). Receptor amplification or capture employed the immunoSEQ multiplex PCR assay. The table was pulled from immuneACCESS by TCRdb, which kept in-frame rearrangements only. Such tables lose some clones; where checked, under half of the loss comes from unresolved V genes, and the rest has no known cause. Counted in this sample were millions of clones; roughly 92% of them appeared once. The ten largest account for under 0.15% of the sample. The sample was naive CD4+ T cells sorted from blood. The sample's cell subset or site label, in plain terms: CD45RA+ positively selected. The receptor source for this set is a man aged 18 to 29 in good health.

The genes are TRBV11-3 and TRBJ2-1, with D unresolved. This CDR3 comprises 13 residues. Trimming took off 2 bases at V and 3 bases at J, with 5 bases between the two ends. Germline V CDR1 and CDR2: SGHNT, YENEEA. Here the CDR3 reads CASSLNFYNEQFF. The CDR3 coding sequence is TGTGCCAGCAGCTTAAACTTCTACAATGAGCAGTTCTTC.

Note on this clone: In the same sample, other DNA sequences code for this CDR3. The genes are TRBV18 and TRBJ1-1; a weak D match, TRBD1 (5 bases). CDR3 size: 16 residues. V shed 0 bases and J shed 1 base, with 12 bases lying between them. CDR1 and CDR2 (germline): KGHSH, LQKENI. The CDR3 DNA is TGTGCCAGCTCACCACCGGGGCGGGGGGAGAACACTGAAGCTTTCTTT. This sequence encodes CASSPPGRGENTEAFF.

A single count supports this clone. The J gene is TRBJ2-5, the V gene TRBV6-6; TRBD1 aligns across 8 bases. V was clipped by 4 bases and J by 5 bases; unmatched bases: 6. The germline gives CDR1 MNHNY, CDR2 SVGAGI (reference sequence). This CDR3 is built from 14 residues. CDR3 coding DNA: TGTGCCAGCAGTTTTGACAGGGGTCAGGAGACCCAGTACTTC. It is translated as CASSFDRGQETQYF.

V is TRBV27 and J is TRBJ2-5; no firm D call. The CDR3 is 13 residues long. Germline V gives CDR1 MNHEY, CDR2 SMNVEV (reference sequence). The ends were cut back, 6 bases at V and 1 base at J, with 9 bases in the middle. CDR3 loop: CASRPYSQETQYF. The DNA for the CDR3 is TGTGCCAGCAGGCCGTACAGCCAAGAGACCCAGTACTTC.

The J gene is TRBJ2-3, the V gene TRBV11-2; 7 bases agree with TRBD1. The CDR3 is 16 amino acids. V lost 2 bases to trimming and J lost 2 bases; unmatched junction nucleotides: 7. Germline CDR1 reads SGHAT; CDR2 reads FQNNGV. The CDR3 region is CASSLTGTVLTDTQYF. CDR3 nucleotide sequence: TGTGCCAGCAGCTTAACGGGGACAGTACTCACAGATACGCAGTATTTT.

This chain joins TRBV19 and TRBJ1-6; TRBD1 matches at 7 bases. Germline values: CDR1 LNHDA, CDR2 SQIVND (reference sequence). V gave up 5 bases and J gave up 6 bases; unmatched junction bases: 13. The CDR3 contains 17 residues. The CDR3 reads CASSLRQGTLGNSPLHF. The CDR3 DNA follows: TGTGCCAGTAGTCTCCGACAGGGAACGCTGGGTAATTCACCCCTCCACTTT.

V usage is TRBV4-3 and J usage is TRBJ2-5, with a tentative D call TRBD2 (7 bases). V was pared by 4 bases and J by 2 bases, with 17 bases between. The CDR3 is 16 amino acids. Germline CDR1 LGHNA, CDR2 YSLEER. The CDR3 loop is CASSRSAGAVQETQYF. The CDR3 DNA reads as TGCGCCAGCAGCCGGTCGGCGGGGGCTGTTCAAGAGACCCAGTACTTC.